Each of the 9 T cell receptor beta chains below was sequenced from the same sample in a study of technical replicates of blood from four donors. The data were produced by immunoSEQ multiplex PCR, yet TCRdb's version contains in-frame clones alone and is incomplete. Of around 80,000 clones detected, roughly 98% appear once; the ten largest clones hold approximately 0.14%. The sequenced sample consisted of T cells isolated from PBMCs. The receptor set was obtained from a human donor in good health.

The CDR3 nucleotides are TGTGCCACATGGCCCGGGAGGTTCAATCAGCCCCAGCATTTT. Translation: CATWPGRFNQPQHF. This sequence joins TRBV6-6 and TRBJ1-5; D uncertain. Germline V gene data show CDR1 as MNHNY and CDR2 as SVGAGI (reference sequence). The CDR3 has 14 residues. With 10 bases removed from V and 3 bases from J, the gap between germline ends came to 16 bases.

The rearrangement links TRBV29-1 to TRBJ1-4, with D tentatively TRBD1 (6 bases). CDR3 length equals 13 residues. Trimming removed 2 bases from V and 8 bases from J, with 12 bases in between. From germline, CDR1 is SQVTM and CDR2 ANQGSEA. This chain's CDR3 is CSVETPQGEKLFF. As DNA, the CDR3 is TGCAGCGTTGAAACCCCACAGGGCGAAAAACTGTTTTTT.

The gene calls are TRBV5-1 and TRBJ1-1, with 8 nucleotides matching TRBD1. Germline V gives CDR1 SGHRS, CDR2 YFSETQ. CDR3 length: 14 residues. V was pared by 4 bases and J by 4 bases, with 6 bases of the junction left unmatched. The CDR3 reads CASSLQGEGTEAFF. CDR3 nucleotides: TGCGCCAGCAGCCTACAGGGGGAGGGCACTGAAGCTTTCTTT.

The chain has TRBV5-1 and TRBJ2-7, with 8 bases fitting TRBD1. V was pared by 7 bases and J by 3 bases, with 15 bases of the junction left unmatched. Germline V gene sequence: CDR1 SGHRS, CDR2 YFSETQ. There are 16 residues in the CDR3. CDR3 amino acids: CASALRGGTGNYEQYF. CDR3 in DNA: TGCGCCAGCGCCCTCCGAGGAGGGACAGGTAACTACGAGCAGTACTTC. Variable domain in full (rest from reference TRBV5-1 and TRBJ2-7): KAGVTQTPRYLIKTRGQQVTLSCSPISGHRSVSWYQQTPGQGLQFLFEYFSETQRNKGNFPGRFSGRQFSNSRSEMNVSTLELGDSALYLCASALRGGTGNYEQYFGPGTRLTVT.

The rearrangement joins TRBV18 to TRBJ1-2; TRBD1 matches at 7 bases. The germline V gene encodes CDR1 KGHSH and CDR2 LQKENI. Unmatched junction bases numbered 3, after V lost 3 bases and J lost 2 bases. CDR3 length: 14 amino acids. The CDR3 DNA reads TGTGCCAGCTCACCGGGACAGAGAAACTATGGCTACACCTTC. Protein: CASSPGQRNYGYTF.

The chain carries TRBV9 and TRBJ2-2, with 7 bases aligning to TRBD2. Per the germline V gene, CDR1 is SGDLS and CDR2 is YYNGEE. V shed 3 bases, J shed 5 bases, and the junction held 4 bases outside the gene matches. The CDR3 is 14 amino acids. CDR3 in DNA: TGTGCCAGCAGCGCGGGGGGTTCAACCGGGGAGCTGTTTTTT. Protein sequence: CASSAGGSTGELFF.

This clone was seen just once. The rearrangement links TRBV14 to TRBJ2-3; D not resolved. V was cut by 1 base and J by 0 bases, with 20 bases left in between. The CDR3 totals 19 residues. Germline CDR1 SGHDN, CDR2 FVKESK. The CDR3 nucleotides read TGTGCCAGCAGCCAAGTACCCCCACGGATAGCCGTTAGCACAGATACGCAGTATTTT. It yields the protein CASSQVPPRIAVSTDTQYF.

The chain recombines TRBV6-1 with TRBJ2-3; D not resolved. V lost 5 bases, J lost 3 bases, and 9 bases lay in between. Looked up from germline, CDR1 is MNHNS and CDR2 is SASEGT. The CDR3 loop spans 13 amino acids. The CDR3: CASSPRLTDTQYF. The CDR3 DNA sequence: TGTGCCAGCAGTCCCCGTTTGACAGATACGCAGTATTTT.

V usage is TRBV18 and J usage is TRBJ1-5; TRBD1 matches 9 bases. Germline V gene lookup returns CDR1 KGHSH and CDR2 LQKENI. The CDR3 is 16 residues long. J gave up 2 bases and V 2 bases, and 4 bases lay outside the gene matches. CDR3 DNA sequence: TGTGCCAGCTCACCAAAGACAGGGGGTGGCAATCAGCCCCAGCATTTT. Amino acids: CASSPKTGGGNQPQHF.